These 29 T cell receptor beta chains were sequenced from one sample in a study of CD8 T cells in Susac syndrome. Random hexamers were used to reverse transcribe the RNA input (roughly 0.5 to 1 ug). TCRdb used MiXCR to reprocess the immunoSEQ multiplex PCR reads, holding one entry per CDR3 protein. The sample lists a few hundred thousand distinct CDR3 sequences; approximately 94% were seen once. Source material: CD4+ T cells from PBMCs. The receptors come from a human donor with Susac syndrome.

The rearrangement joins TRBV5-1 to TRBJ1-1; 7 bases match TRBD1. Losses at the gene ends were 4 bases for V and 6 bases for J; bases not matched to a gene: 15. The germline V gene encodes CDR1 SGHRS and CDR2 YFSETQ. This CDR3 has 16 residues. CDR3 residues: CASSLAGRQGGAEAFF. CDR3 in DNA: TGCGCCAGCAGCCTGGCCGGGCGACAGGGTGGGGCTGAAGCTTTCTTT.

This chain connects TRBV19 to TRBJ1-6; no firm D call. The germline V and J ends were trimmed by 3 bases and 8 bases, with 11 bases remaining between them. The CDR3 contains 14 residues. Germline CDR1 is LNHDA and CDR2 is SQIVND (reference sequence). DNA of the CDR3: TGTGCCAGTAGTATTGCGCAGGAAGATTCACCCCTCCACTTT. It encodes CASSIAQEDSPLHF.

The V gene is TRBV20-1, the J gene TRBJ1-1, with D possibly TRBD1 on 5 matching bases. V was clipped by 5 bases and J by 1 base, with 14 bases between them. From germline, CDR1 is DFQATT and CDR2 SNEGSKA (reference sequence). The CDR3 extends over 14 amino acids. CDR3 in amino acids: CSAGRETANTEAFF. Here the CDR3 DNA reads TGCAGTGCTGGGCGGGAGACAGCGAACACTGAAGCTTTCTTT.

This clonotype has just one count. The rearrangement joins TRBV5-4 to TRBJ2-5; TRBD2 aligns across 7 bases. The germline V gene encodes CDR1 SGHNT and CDR2 YYREEE (reference sequence). CDR3 size: 14 residues. Trimming at V came to 1 base and at J to 4 bases, leaving 4 bases not matched to a gene. The CDR3 DNA reads as TGTGCCAGCAGCTTGATGACTAGCCCAGAGACCCAGTACTTC. This translates into CASSLMTSPETQYF. The variable domain in full, completed from reference TRBV5-4 and TRBJ2-5, reads ETGVTQSPTHLIKTRGQQVTLRCSSQSGHNTVSWYQQALGQGPQFIFQYYREEENGRGNFPPRFSGLQFPNYSSELNVNALELDDSALYLCASSLMTSPETQYFGPGTRLLVL.

V usage is TRBV30 and J usage is TRBJ2-7; D is unclear. V was clipped by 1 base and J by 3 bases, with 13 bases between them. CDR1 GTSNPN and CDR2 SVGIG come from the germline V gene (reference sequence). The CDR3 totals 14 residues. DNA for the CDR3: TGTGCCTGGAGTGGTGGCATCTCCCTCTACGAGCAGTACTTC. It translates to CAWSGGISLYEQYF.

This clonotype was seen a single time. The chain couples TRBV20-1 to TRBJ1-5; D remains ambiguous. Germline assignment: CDR1 DFQATT and CDR2 SNEGSKA (reference sequence). This CDR3 comprises 14 residues. V was pared by 1 base and J by 2 bases, with 9 bases between. DNA of the CDR3: TGCAGTGCTAGAGCCGACCTACGCAATCAGCCCCAGCATTTT. As protein: CSARADLRNQPQHF.

Written as DNA, the CDR3 is TGTGCCAGCAGCCTATCGGACAGGGGGAATGGCTACACCTTC. Translated, it gives CASSLSDRGNGYTF. V gene TRBV12-3 or TRBV12-4 combines with J gene TRBJ1-2; 10 bases match TRBD1. The junction had 7 bases not matched to a gene; V was cut back by 6 bases and J by 6 bases. The CDR3 is 14 amino acids.

The chain carries TRBV7-2 and TRBJ2-7; maybe TRBD2 (5 bases). This CDR3 is built from 15 residues. Germline assignment: CDR1 SGHTA and CDR2 FQGNSA. Deletions cut 1 base from V and 5 bases from J, with 15 bases between. The CDR3 region has the DNA TGTGCCAGCAGCTTAGGAAGAGGGTCCTCGAACGAGCAGTACTTC. This gives the protein CASSLGRGSSNEQYF.

V is TRBV10-3 and J is TRBJ1-1, with 7 bases that match TRBD1. Losses at the gene ends were 7 bases for V and 3 bases for J; bases not matched to a gene: 11. The CDR3 runs 15 residues. CDR1 is ENHRY, CDR2 SYGVKD, per germline. This CDR3 reads CAITSNRGGDTEAFF. In nucleotides, the CDR3 is TGTGCCATCACCTCGAACAGGGGTGGGGACACTGAAGCTTTCTTT.

This chain joins TRBV20-1 and TRBJ2-7; D possibly matches TRBD1 or TRBD2 (5 bases each). This CDR3 region has 12 residues. The germline V gene has CDR1 DFQATT and CDR2 SNEGSKA (reference sequence). Trimming stripped 3 bases from V and 7 bases from J, with 13 bases between. As DNA, the CDR3 is TGCAGTGCTAGGAGGGGAACGGGGGAGCAGTACTTC. It translates to CSARRGTGEQYF.

V is TRBV20-1 and J is TRBJ1-5; 9 bases align to TRBD1. After removal of 6 bases from V and 3 bases from J, the junction contained 9 bases not matched to a gene. The germline V gene encodes CDR1 DFQATT and CDR2 SNEGSKA (reference sequence). The length of the CDR3 is 15 residues. The CDR3 sequence is CSAAIGTGHNQPQHF. Here the CDR3 DNA reads TGCAGTGCCGCGATCGGGACAGGGCACAATCAGCCCCAGCATTTT.

The chain recombines TRBV11-3 with TRBJ2-1; D possibly uses TRBD1 or TRBD2 (6 bases each). V lost 1 base to trimming and J lost 9 bases, with 13 bases between them. This CDR3 spans 14 amino acids. In germline, CDR1 is SGHNT, CDR2 YENEEA. The CDR3 protein is CASSLGGAGSEQFF. The CDR3 DNA follows: TGTGCCAGCAGCTTAGGGGGGGCGGGCAGTGAGCAGTTCTTC.

This chain links TRBV5-1 with TRBJ2-1; D is unresolved. Looked up from germline, CDR1 is SGHRS and CDR2 is YFSETQ. This CDR3 region has 14 residues. The V gene lost 0 bases and the J gene lost 6 bases, with 10 bases spanning the gap. CDR3 loop: CASSLAESGNEQFF. The CDR3 DNA follows: TGCGCCAGCAGCTTGGCCGAGTCAGGCAATGAGCAGTTCTTC.

The V and J genes are TRBV11-1 and TRBJ2-3; the match to TRBD1 covers 7 bases. The CDR3 is 16 residues long. Looked up from germline, CDR1 is SGHAT and CDR2 is FQDESV (reference sequence). V was pared by 5 bases and J by 0 bases, with 8 bases of the junction left unmatched. Here the CDR3 reads CASSLGTALSTDTQYF. The DNA for the CDR3 is TGTGCCAGCAGCCTGGGGACAGCGCTAAGCACAGATACGCAGTATTTT.

The chain is built from TRBV2 and TRBJ2-2, with D possibly TRBD2 on 6 matching bases. Trimming left V 5 bases short and J 3 bases short, with 13 bases between. Germline V CDR1 and CDR2: SNHLY, FYNNEI. This CDR3 region has 15 residues. The CDR3 bases are TGTGCCAGCAGTTTAGCGGCGGGTTACACCGGGGAGCTGTTTTTT. This encodes CASSLAAGYTGELFF.

This chain links TRBV30 with TRBJ1-6; 10 bases are shared with TRBD1. V trimming: 2 bases; J trimming: 10 bases; junction bases outside the gene matches: 5. Germline loops: CDR1 GTSNPN, CDR2 SVGIG (reference sequence). CDR3 length equals 14 residues. In DNA, the CDR3 is TGTGCCTGGAGTCGGACAGGGGGTCGATCACCCCTCCACTTT. It translates to CAWSRTGGRSPLHF. Variable domain in full (rest from reference TRBV30 and TRBJ1-6): SQTIHQWPATLVQPVGSPLSLECTVEGTSNPNLYWYRQAAGRGLQLLFYSVGIGQISSEVPQNLSASRPQDRQFILSSKKLLLSDSGFYLCAWSRTGGRSPLHFGNGTRLTVT.

This sequence joins TRBV24-1 and TRBJ2-3, with D possibly being TRBD1 (6 bases). Trimming took 6 bases from V and 2 from J, leaving 11 bases between them. The V gene's germline CDR1 is KGHDR and CDR2 SFDVKD. This CDR3 comprises 14 residues. The CDR3 coding sequence is TGTGCCACCAGTTTCGGGACATCCACAGATACGCAGTATTTT. It encodes CATSFGTSTDTQYF.

The sample holds one count of this clonotype. The genes are TRBV7-9 and TRBJ2-7; maybe TRBD2 (6 bases). The CDR3 loop spans 14 amino acids. V lost 3 bases and J 2 bases, leaving 11 bases between the germline ends. Germline V gives CDR1 SEHNR, CDR2 FQNEAQ (reference sequence). The CDR3 sequence is CASSLGGIPYEQYF. In DNA form, the CDR3 reads TGTGCCAGCAGCTTGGGGGGAATTCCCTACGAGCAGTACTTC.

This clonotype was recorded once. The genes are TRBV6-1 and TRBJ1-6; D not certain. Per the germline V gene, CDR1 is MNHNS and CDR2 is SASEGT. This CDR3 is 17 amino acids long. V was trimmed by 2 bases and J by 5 bases, leaving 16 bases between them. The CDR3 loop is CASSELVGLGHNSPLHF. The DNA for the CDR3 is TGTGCCAGCAGTGAACTGGTGGGTCTCGGGCATAATTCACCCCTCCACTTT.

This chain joins TRBV10-3 and TRBJ2-1, with 10 bases identical to TRBD1. The germline gives CDR1 ENHRY, CDR2 SYGVKD. The CDR3 consists of 15 residues. With V trimmed by 2 bases and J by 5 bases, 3 bases remained unmatched. The CDR3 coding sequence is TGTGCCATCAGTGAGCGAGGGACAGGGGACAATGAGCAGTTCTTC. Protein: CAISERGTGDNEQFF.

The chain employs TRBV20-1 and TRBJ2-7; D is uncertain. The CDR3 has 13 residues. The V gene lost 3 bases and the J gene lost 2 bases, with 11 bases spanning the gap. Germline V gives CDR1 DFQATT, CDR2 SNEGSKA (reference sequence). The CDR3 sequence: CSARSQSTYEQYF. In DNA form, the CDR3 reads TGCAGTGCTAGGTCCCAGAGCACCTACGAGCAGTACTTC.

The gene calls are TRBV12-3 or TRBV12-4 and TRBJ2-3, with 8 bases identical to TRBD2. The CDR3 runs 14 residues. V lost 8 bases and J lost 4; bases outside the gene matches: 8. DNA of the CDR3: TGTGCCAGCGTCCCCCGGGGGGGCCCAGATACGCAGTATTTT. Protein: CASVPRGGPDTQYF.

J is TRBJ2-2 and V is TRBV6-6; D may be TRBD2 (6 bases). This CDR3 region has 12 residues. Germline V gene lookup returns CDR1 MNHNY and CDR2 SVGAGI (reference sequence). Between the trimmed V and J ends, which lost 8 bases and 4 bases, there was a span of 8 bases. The CDR3 reads CASGGVTGELFF. The CDR3 bases are TGTGCCAGCGGAGGGGTCACCGGGGAGCTGTTTTTT.

The chain combines TRBV7-2 with TRBJ1-6; TRBD1 might be the D (6 bases). V was pared by 5 bases and J by 7 bases, with 21 bases between. Germline V gene sequence: CDR1 SGHTA, CDR2 FQGNSA. This CDR3 contains 17 residues. The CDR3 region has the DNA TGTGCCAGCAGCCAGGGGCTCAGGCTCCCTCCCAATTCACCCCTCCACTTT. It yields the protein CASSQGLRLPPNSPLHF.

The chain employs TRBV7-8 and TRBJ1-1; D call uncertain. Looked up from germline, CDR1 is SGHVS and CDR2 is FQNEAQ. This CDR3 has 12 residues. Trimming stripped 4 bases from V and 7 bases from J, with 10 bases between. CDR3 sequence: CASSWGSGEAFF. In nucleotides, the CDR3 is TGTGCCAGCAGCTGGGGTTCGGGTGAAGCTTTCTTT.

The chain joins TRBV20-1 to TRBJ2-5; D possibly corresponds to TRBD1 (6 bases). This CDR3 spans 14 amino acids. Germline loops: CDR1 DFQATT, CDR2 SNEGSKA (reference sequence). V was trimmed by 0 bases and J by 7 bases, leaving 15 bases between them. Written as DNA, the CDR3 is TGCAGTGCTAGAGATCCGACAGGCGGGTCGACCCAGTACTTC. Its protein is CSARDPTGGSTQYF.

The V gene is TRBV18, the J gene TRBJ2-7, with 9 positions matching TRBD1. Germline V gene lookup returns CDR1 KGHSH and CDR2 LQKENI. The CDR3 has 13 residues. V dropped 5 bases and J dropped 6; count of bases not matched to a gene: 5. CDR3 amino acids: CASSSGTGREQYF. DNA of the CDR3: TGTGCCAGCTCATCGGGGACAGGGCGCGAGCAGTACTTC.

This sequence joins TRBV3-1 and TRBJ1-6, with a possible D match to TRBD1 (5 bases). Germline-derived CDR1 and CDR2 are LGHDT and YNNKEL (reference sequence). The ends were cut back, 0 bases at V and 10 bases at J, with 13 bases in the middle. The CDR3 length is 15 residues. Here the CDR3 reads CASSQDPGSDSPLHF. The DNA for the CDR3 is TGTGCCAGCAGCCAAGATCCAGGGTCCGACTCACCCCTCCACTTT.

This chain uses TRBV29-1 with TRBJ2-1; 8 nucleotides agree with TRBD2. From germline, CDR1 is SQVTM and CDR2 ANQGSEA. CDR3 size: 15 residues. V shed 3 bases, J shed 6 bases, and the junction held 10 bases outside the gene matches. The CDR3 reads CSVEPPSGGINEQFF. In DNA form, the CDR3 reads TGCAGCGTTGAGCCCCCCAGCGGGGGCATCAATGAGCAGTTCTTC.